The T cell receptor beta chain described here comes from a study of post-analysis software for immune sequencing data. The authors incorporated unique molecular identifiers into the TCR beta cDNA libraries. Each batch of roughly 0.95 to 10 million T cells produced a few hundred thousand cDNA molecules. TCRdb recomputed calls from the PCR reads with MiXCR, one row per CDR3 protein. The sample carries about 500,000 distinct CDR3 sequences, around 40% recorded once. CDR1 and CDR2 from the germline V gene are SEHNR and FQNEAQ (reference sequence). The V segment lost 1 base and the J segment 4 bases; nucleotides outside the gene matches: 6. This CDR3 is 15 amino acids long. A word on this clonotype: Its antigen is unknown.

Findings of the study overall: Controls showed lower frequencies than patients for a handful of TRBV segments, and TRBV5-6, TRBV5-1 and TRBV20-1 were among these.

V is TRBV7-9 and J is TRBJ1-2, with TRBD1 matching over 7 bases. The TCR sequence derives from a girl aged 10 to 17 with multiple sclerosis. The sample comprised blood. In DNA form, the CDR3 reads TGTGCCAGCAGCTTAGGATCGGGACAGCTCTATGGCTACACCTTC. This encodes CASSLGSGQLYGYTF.